Sequencing of this TCR beta chain was carried out in a study of shared clonotypes between healthy human individuals. Study at large: The composition of the donors was two women and a few men aged 18 to 49. CD4 naive cells filled three plates per donor, CD4 memory three, CD8 naive two and CD8 memory one.

The CDR3 is 15 residues long. Germline loops: CDR1 MNHNS, CDR2 SASEGT. Trimming removed 5 bases at V and 3 bases at J, with 17 bases between. It was CD45RO-negative cells, positively selected for CCR7, that made up naive CD8 cells, with terminally differentiated effector memory CD45RA+ cells excluded. In the original analysis: ImmunoSEQ sequences covered only the junction and lacked quality scores; filtering therefore differed. Measured with immunoSEQ multiplex PCR; TCRdb has only the in-frame clones, and not every one. V and J calls plus clone size are reproduced from that table; the DNA served to infer D and trimming. Counted here are hundreds of thousands of clones, 80% to 95% occurring once; the ten biggest clones make up about 25%.

Input material: naive CD8+ T cells sorted from blood. The receptor comes from a man under 40 in good health. The chain recombines TRBV6-1 with TRBJ2-7, with a possible D match to TRBD2 (5 bases). The CDR3: CASSSNTGSLYEQYF. For the CDR3, the DNA is TGTGCCAGCAGTTCTAACACGGGAAGTCTCTACGAGCAGTACTTC.